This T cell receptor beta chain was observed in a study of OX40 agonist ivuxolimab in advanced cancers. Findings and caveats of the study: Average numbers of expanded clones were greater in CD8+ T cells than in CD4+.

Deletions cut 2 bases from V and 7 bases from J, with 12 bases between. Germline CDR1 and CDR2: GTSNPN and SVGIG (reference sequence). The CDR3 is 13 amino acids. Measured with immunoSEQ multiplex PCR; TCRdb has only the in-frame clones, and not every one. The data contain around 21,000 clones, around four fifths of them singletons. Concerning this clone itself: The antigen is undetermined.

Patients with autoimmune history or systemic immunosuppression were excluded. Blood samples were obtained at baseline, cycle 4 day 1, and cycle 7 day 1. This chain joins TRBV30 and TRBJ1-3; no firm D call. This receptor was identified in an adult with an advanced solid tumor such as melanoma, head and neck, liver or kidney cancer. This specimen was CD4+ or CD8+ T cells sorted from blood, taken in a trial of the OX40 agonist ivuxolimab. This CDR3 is CAWSQGSLNTIYF. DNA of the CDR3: TGTGCCTGGAGTCAAGGGTCCTTGAACACCATATATTTT.